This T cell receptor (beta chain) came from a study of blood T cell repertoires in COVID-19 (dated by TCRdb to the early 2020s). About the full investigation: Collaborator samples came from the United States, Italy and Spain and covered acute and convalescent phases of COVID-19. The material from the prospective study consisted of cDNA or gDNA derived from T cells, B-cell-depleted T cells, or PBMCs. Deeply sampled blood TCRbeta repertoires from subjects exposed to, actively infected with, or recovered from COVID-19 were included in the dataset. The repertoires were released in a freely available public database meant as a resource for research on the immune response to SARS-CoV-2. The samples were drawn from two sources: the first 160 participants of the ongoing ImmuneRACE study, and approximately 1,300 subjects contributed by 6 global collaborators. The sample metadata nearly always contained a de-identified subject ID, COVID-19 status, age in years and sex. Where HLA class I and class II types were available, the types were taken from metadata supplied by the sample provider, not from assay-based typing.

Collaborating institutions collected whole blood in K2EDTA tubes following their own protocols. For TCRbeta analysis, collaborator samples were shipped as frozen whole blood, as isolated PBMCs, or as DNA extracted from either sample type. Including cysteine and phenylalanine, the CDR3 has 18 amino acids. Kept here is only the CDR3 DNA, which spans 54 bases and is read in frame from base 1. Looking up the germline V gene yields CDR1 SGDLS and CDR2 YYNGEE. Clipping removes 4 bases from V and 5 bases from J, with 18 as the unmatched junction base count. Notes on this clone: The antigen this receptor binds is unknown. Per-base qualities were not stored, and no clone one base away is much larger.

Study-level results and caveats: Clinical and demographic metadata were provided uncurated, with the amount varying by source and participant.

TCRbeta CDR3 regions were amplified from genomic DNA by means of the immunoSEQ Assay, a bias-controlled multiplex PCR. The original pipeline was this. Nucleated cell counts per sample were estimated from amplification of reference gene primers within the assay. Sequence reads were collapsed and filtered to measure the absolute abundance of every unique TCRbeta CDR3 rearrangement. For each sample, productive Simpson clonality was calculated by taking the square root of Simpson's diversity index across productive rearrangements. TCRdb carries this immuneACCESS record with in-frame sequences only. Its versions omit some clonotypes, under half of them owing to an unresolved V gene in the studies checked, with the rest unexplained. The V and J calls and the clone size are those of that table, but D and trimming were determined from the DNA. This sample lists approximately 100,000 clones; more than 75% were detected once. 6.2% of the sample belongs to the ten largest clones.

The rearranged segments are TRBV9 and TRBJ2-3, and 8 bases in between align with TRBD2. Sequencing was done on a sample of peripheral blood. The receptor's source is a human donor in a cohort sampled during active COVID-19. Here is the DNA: TGTGCCAGCAGCCGAGGGGTGCGGGAGGTCGGGTTAGGAGATACGCAGTATTTT. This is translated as CASSRGVREVGLGDTQYF.